This T cell receptor (beta chain) stems from a study of CD8 T cells in Susac syndrome. Germline assignment: CDR1 LGHDT and CDR2 YNNKEL (reference sequence). V shed 0 bases and J shed 8 bases, with 13 bases lying between them. This CDR3 has 14 residues. Reverse transcription used 0.5 to 1 ug RNA and random hexamers. From the immunoSEQ multiplex PCR reads, TCRdb called clonotypes with MiXCR, one entry per CDR3 protein. Among 65,000 to 95,000 distinct CDR3 sequences listed, approximately 95% were seen once. V gene TRBV3-1 combines with J gene TRBJ1-2; no firm D call. The receptor was isolated from a human donor with Susac syndrome. The sample comprised CD8+ T cells from PBMCs. CDR3 nucleotides: TGTGCCAGCAGCCAAGATTTTAGTACACAAGGCTACACCTTC. Encoded protein: CASSQDFSTQGYTF.